This TCR beta chain came from a study of shared T cell receptors in the human thymus. This clone was observed a single time. The CDR3 has 15 amino acids. The V gene lost 0 bases and the J gene lost 0 bases, with 7 bases spanning the gap. Germline V gene data show CDR1 as SGDLS and CDR2 as YYNGEE. Here immunoSEQ multiplex PCR was the method, and the copy in TCRdb shows in-frame clones only, minus some. The sample has 700,000 to 750,000 clones; approximately 83% are singletons. This sample also appeared in a second study, on human thymus T cells.

Sequenced sample: thymocytes. This TCR came from a girl in the first two years of life with a congenital heart defect. The chain couples TRBV9 to TRBJ2-1; D is unclear. CDR3 in amino acids: CASSVEESSYNEQFF. The CDR3 bases are TGTGCCAGCAGCGTAGAAGAGAGCTCCTACAATGAGCAGTTCTTC.